A selection of T cell receptor beta chains follows, all from one sample in a study of blood T cell repertoires in COVID-19. Generated by immunoSEQ multiplex PCR, the TCRdb table keeps only in-frame clones and is missing some. The profile covers tens of thousands of clones, with around 90% appearing a single time and around 2.3% taken by the ten largest. The specimen was peripheral blood. The source is a human donor with active COVID-19. The donor label of this sample is uncertain. Each CDR3 is given with its conserved first and last residue. Fields, in order: D gene, clone size, J gene, V gene, CDR3 protein, CDR3 DNA. The D gene is left open where the match is weak. Clone size is not always given. Where it is, it says once, few, many or a class for expanded clones.

d_gene: NA
abundance: NA
j_gene: TRBJ2-7
v_gene: TRBV10-1
CDR3aa: CASSESSERLYEQYF
CDR3nt: TGCGCCAGCAGTGAGTCGTCAGAGCGGTTGTACGAGCAGTACTTC

d_gene: TRBD2
abundance: NA
j_gene: TRBJ2-7
v_gene: TRBV11-2
CDR3aa: CASSPVRRRGTYEQYF
CDR3nt: TGTGCCAGCAGCCCAGTTAGGAGGCGGGGGACCTACGAGCAGTACTTC

d_gene: TRBD1
abundance: once
j_gene: TRBJ2-7
v_gene: TRBV6-5
CDR3aa: CASSLDRYEQYF
CDR3nt: TGTGCCAGCAGCCTGGACAGGTACGAGCAGTACTTC

d_gene: NA
abundance: NA
j_gene: TRBJ2-5
v_gene: TRBV5-1
CDR3aa: CASSLLSGQETQYF
CDR3nt: TGCGCCAGCAGCTTACTCAGCGGCCAAGAGACCCAGTACTTC

d_gene: NA
abundance: NA
j_gene: TRBJ2-1
v_gene: TRBV5-1
CDR3aa: CASSLPGNEQFF
CDR3nt: TGCGCCAGCAGCTTGCCCGGCAATGAGCAGTTCTTC

d_gene: TRBD1
abundance: NA
j_gene: TRBJ1-1
v_gene: TRBV19
CDR3aa: CASTLMGQRGSTEAFF
CDR3nt: TGTGCCAGTACGCTCATGGGACAGAGGGGGTCCACTGAAGCTTTCTTT

d_gene: TRBD2
abundance: NA
j_gene: TRBJ2-5
v_gene: TRBV6-5
CDR3aa: CASSPRGVETQYF
CDR3nt: TGTGCCAGCAGTCCCCGGGGGGTAGAGACCCAGTACTTC

d_gene: TRBD2
abundance: NA
j_gene: TRBJ2-5
v_gene: TRBV27
CDR3aa: CASRETSGVKTQYF
CDR3nt: TGTGCCAGCAGGGAGACTAGCGGGGTCAAGACCCAGTACTTC

d_gene: NA
abundance: NA
j_gene: TRBJ2-7
v_gene: TRBV6-1
CDR3aa: CASSDSRVRYEQYF
CDR3nt: TGTGCCAGCAGTGATAGCAGGGTAAGGTACGAGCAGTACTTC

d_gene: TRBD2
abundance: NA
j_gene: TRBJ2-7
v_gene: TRBV5-4
CDR3aa: CASSPTGGSYEQYF
CDR3nt: TGTGCCAGCAGCCCTACGGGGGGATCCTACGAGCAGTACTTC

d_gene: NA
abundance: few
j_gene: TRBJ2-7
v_gene: TRBV28
CDR3aa: CASSLSPDRGNNEQYF
CDR3nt: TGTGCCAGCAGTTTATCCCCGGACAGAGGAAACAACGAGCAGTACTTC

d_gene: TRBD1
abundance: NA
j_gene: TRBJ1-1
v_gene: TRBV28
CDR3aa: CASSFTGTGDTEAFF
CDR3nt: TGTGCCAGCAGTTTCACCGGGACAGGTGACACTGAAGCTTTCTTT

d_gene: TRBD1
abundance: NA
j_gene: TRBJ2-1
v_gene: TRBV5-4
CDR3aa: CASSQGDRALRVQFF
CDR3nt: TGTGCCAGCAGCCAAGGAGACAGGGCCCTCCGCGTGCAGTTCTTC

d_gene: TRBD2
abundance: NA
j_gene: TRBJ2-1
v_gene: TRBV7-2
CDR3aa: CASSFSGGLYNEQFF
CDR3nt: TGTGCCAGCAGCTTTAGCGGGGGGCTCTACAATGAGCAGTTCTTC

d_gene: NA
abundance: NA
j_gene: TRBJ1-2
v_gene: TRBV19
CDR3aa: CASTLTAAIGYTF
CDR3nt: TGTGCCAGTACTTTAACAGCAGCCATTGGCTACACCTTC

d_gene: TRBD1
abundance: NA
j_gene: TRBJ1-6
v_gene: TRBV4-1
CDR3aa: CASSQRTGFPIPFSYNSPLHF
CDR3nt: TGCGCCAGCAGCCAGCGGACAGGTTTTCCTATCCCATTCTCCTATAATTCACCCCTCCACTTT

d_gene: TRBD1
abundance: NA
j_gene: TRBJ2-3
v_gene: TRBV5-1
CDR3aa: CASSFYGTGSTDTQYF
CDR3nt: TGCGCCAGCAGCTTCTACGGGACAGGGAGCACAGATACGCAGTATTTT

d_gene: NA
abundance: once
j_gene: TRBJ1-2
v_gene: TRBV19
CDR3aa: CASSISTGSPSKYGYTF
CDR3nt: TGTGCCAGTAGTATTTCCACCGGGAGCCCATCTAAGTATGGCTACACCTTC

d_gene: TRBD1
abundance: few
j_gene: TRBJ1-2
v_gene: TRBV6-1
CDR3aa: CASSEVWTGGNYGYTF
CDR3nt: TGTGCCAGCAGTGAAGTCTGGACAGGGGGAAACTATGGCTACACCTTC

d_gene: TRBD1
abundance: NA
j_gene: TRBJ2-5
v_gene: TRBV28
CDR3aa: CASSFRRTGYGETQYF
CDR3nt: TGTGCCAGCAGTTTCCGACGGACAGGGTATGGAGAGACCCAGTACTTC

d_gene: TRBD2
abundance: NA
j_gene: TRBJ2-7
v_gene: TRBV4-1
CDR3aa: CASSPPAGGAHEQYF
CDR3nt: TGCGCCAGCAGTCCCCCGGCGGGGGGAGCCCACGAGCAGTACTTC